A selection of T cell receptor beta chains follows, all from one sample in a study of blood T cell repertoires in COVID-19. Profiled with immunoSEQ multiplex PCR; TCRdb holds only in-frame clones, not every one. The table lists more than 140,000 clones, approximately 86% of them singletons. The sample consisted of peripheral blood. The receptors originated from a woman aged 55-70 years with acute or convalescent COVID-19. The CDR3 runs from the conserved cysteine through the conserved F or W. Fields, in order: V gene, J gene, clone size, D gene, CDR3 protein, CDR3 DNA. The D gene is left open where the match is weak. Rows give clone size only sometimes, using once, few, many, or a class for an expanded clone.

TRBV29-1	TRBJ2-5	-	-	CSVGQIQETQYF	TGCAGCGTTGGGCAGATCCAAGAGACCCAGTACTTC
TRBV28	TRBJ2-7	-	-	CASGDSSYEQYF	TGTGCCAGCGGAGACAGTTCCTACGAGCAGTACTTC
TRBV18	TRBJ1-1	-	-	CASSPVGVEAFF	TGTGCCAGCTCACCAGTAGGGGTTGAAGCTTTCTTT
TRBV5-4	TRBJ2-1	-	-	CASSLRQGGSYNEQFF	TGTGCCAGCAGCCTTCGTCAAGGGGGCTCCTACAATGAGCAGTTCTTC
TRBV4-3	TRBJ1-2	-	TRBD1	CASSGQGSSSNYGYTF	TGCGCCAGCAGCGGACAGGGTTCCTCGTCTAACTATGGCTACACCTTC
TRBV5-1	TRBJ2-7	-	-	CASSAAGSYEQYF	TGCGCCAGCAGCGCCGCAGGCTCCTACGAGCAGTACTTC
TRBV7-2	TRBJ1-2	-	-	CASSLWQGSYGYTF	TGTGCCAGCAGCTTGTGGCAGGGGAGCTATGGCTACACCTTC
TRBV27	TRBJ2-5	once	-	CASSLFGVAVGTQYF	TGTGCCAGCAGTTTATTCGGGGTAGCCGTAGGGACCCAGTACTTC
TRBV10-3	TRBJ2-3	-	TRBD2	CAISESDLSKRGSDTQYF	TGTGCCATCAGTGAGTCGGACCTCTCTAAGCGGGGATCAGATACGCAGTATTTT
TRBV30	TRBJ1-3	-	-	CAWRNRAGNTIYF	TGTGCCTGGAGGAACAGGGCTGGAAACACCATATATTTT
TRBV19	TRBJ2-2	-	TRBD2	CASSTFLADTGELFF	TGTGCCAGTAGTACCTTCCTAGCGGACACCGGGGAGCTGTTTTTT
TRBV5-6	TRBJ2-7	-	TRBD1	CASSLGTGGSYEQYF	TGTGCCAGCAGCTTAGGGACAGGGGGGTCCTACGAGCAGTACTTC
TRBV3-1/TRBV3-2	TRBJ2-7	once	-	CASSQTEVQYF	TGTGCCAGCAGCCAAACTGAGGTGCAGTACTTC
TRBV28	TRBJ2-5	once	TRBD2	CASSSPGLAAQETQYF	TGTGCCAGCAGTTCACCGGGACTAGCGGCTCAAGAGACCCAGTACTTC
TRBV9	TRBJ1-6	-	-	CASSAGILTYSPLHF	TGTGCCAGCAGCGCCGGGATTCTTACGTATTCACCCCTCCACTTT
TRBV28	TRBJ2-7	-	TRBD2	CASSPSGEDYEQYF	TGTGCCAGCAGTCCTAGCGGGGAGGACTACGAGCAGTACTTC
TRBV6-5	TRBJ2-1	-	-	CASGTGLYEQFF	TGTGCCAGCGGGACTGGACTTTATGAGCAGTTCTTC
TRBV7-2	TRBJ1-1	-	-	CASSPDGFGGSTEAFF	TGTGCCAGCAGCCCAGATGGGTTCGGAGGTTCCACTGAAGCTTTCTTT
TRBV27	TRBJ1-5	-	TRBD1	CASSFIQGAINNQPQHF	TGTGCCAGCAGTTTCATACAGGGGGCTATAAACAATCAGCCCCAGCATTTT
TRBV6-5	TRBJ1-2	-	TRBD1	CASSYSDRGDGYTF	TGTGCCAGCAGTTACTCGGACAGGGGAGATGGCTACACCTTC
TRBV5-1	TRBJ2-5	-	TRBD2	CASSLGLAVEETQYF	TGCGCCAGCAGCTTGGGGCTAGCGGTTGAAGAGACCCAGTACTTC
TRBV28	TRBJ1-5	-	-	CASSLLNQPQHF	TGTGCCAGCAGTTTATTAAATCAGCCCCAGCATTTT
TRBV5-5	TRBJ1-3	few	-	CASSLGQSARNTIYF	TGTGCCAGCAGCTTGGGACAGTCGGCCAGAAACACCATATATTTT
TRBV28	TRBJ2-7	-	-	CASSSPGAGSYEQYF	TGTGCCAGCAGTTCCCCAGGGGCTGGCTCCTACGAGCAGTACTTC
TRBV6-4	TRBJ1-2	-	-	CASRREVDGYTF	TGTGCCAGCAGGAGGGAGGTGGACGGCTACACCTTC
TRBV7-8	TRBJ1-1	-	-	CASSPKARGHMNTEAFF	TGTGCCAGCAGCCCCAAAGCTAGGGGTCACATGAACACTGAAGCTTTCTTT
TRBV7-8	TRBJ2-5	once	-	CASSLRQFQETQYF	TGTGCCAGCAGCTTAAGACAGTTCCAAGAGACCCAGTACTTC
TRBV9	TRBJ2-5	-	TRBD2	CASSSRGAGGLRETQYF	TGTGCCAGCTCCTCCAGGGGTGCGGGGGGTCTTCGAGAGACCCAGTACTTC
TRBV9	TRBJ1-2	-	TRBD1	CASSVGDRPTYGYTF	TGTGCCAGCAGCGTAGGGGACAGGCCAACTTATGGCTACACCTTC
TRBV19	TRBJ1-1	once	-	CASNPGNTEAFF	TGTGCCAGTAACCCGGGGAACACTGAAGCTTTCTTT
TRBV6-2/TRBV6-3	TRBJ1-1	once	TRBD1	CASSYSETGRTEAFF	TGTGCCAGCAGTTACTCCGAGACAGGGCGGACTGAAGCTTTCTTT
TRBV7-3	TRBJ1-2	-	TRBD1	CASSPWDRGNTGGYTF	TGTGCCAGCAGCCCCTGGGACAGGGGGAACACGGGTGGCTACACCTTC
TRBV5-1	TRBJ2-3	-	-	CASSLAQAPTDTQYF	TGCGCCAGCAGCTTGGCGCAGGCTCCCACAGATACGCAGTATTTT
TRBV5-1	TRBJ2-7	-	TRBD1	CASSQGQGFYEQYF	TGCGCCAGCAGCCAAGGACAGGGATTCTACGAGCAGTACTTC
TRBV6-6	TRBJ1-1	-	-	CASSYYGRPNTEAFF	TGTGCCAGCAGTTACTACGGGAGGCCGAACACTGAAGCTTTCTTT
TRBV18	TRBJ1-1	-	TRBD1	CASSADRAMAEAFF	TGTGCCAGCTCCGCCGACAGGGCGATGGCTGAAGCTTTCTTT
TRBV9	TRBJ2-6	-	-	CASSGGGASTLAGANVLTF	TGTGCCAGCAGTGGTGGAGGAGCCTCGACCTTGGCTGGGGCCAACGTCCTGACTTTC
TRBV10-3	TRBJ2-3	-	TRBD2	CAIRSAGGTDTQYF	TGTGCCATCAGATCCGCGGGGGGCACAGATACGCAGTATTTT
TRBV29-1	TRBJ2-7	-	-	CSVRWQDSYEQYF	TGCAGCGTTCGTTGGCAGGACTCCTACGAGCAGTACTTC
TRBV5-1	TRBJ1-6	-	-	CASSSRTQNNSPLHF	TGCGCCAGCAGCTCCCGGACTCAAAACAATTCACCCCTCCACTTT
TRBV5-4	TRBJ2-2	-	-	CASSRDTNTGELFF	TGTGCCAGCAGCCGGGACACGAACACCGGGGAGCTGTTTTTT
TRBV5-1	TRBJ1-5	-	-	CASSPRGNQPQHF	TGCGCCAGCAGCCCGAGGGGCAATCAGCCCCAGCATTTT
TRBV11-2	TRBJ1-1	-	TRBD1	CASSSYRGGNTEAFF	TGTGCCAGCAGCTCATACAGGGGTGGAAACACTGAAGCTTTCTTT
TRBV30	TRBJ1-1	-	-	CAWSTLLPRGTEAFF	TGTGCCTGGTCCACTCTCTTACCTAGAGGAACTGAAGCTTTCTTT
TRBV6-5	TRBJ2-1	-	TRBD2	CASSPIAGGLDEQFF	TGTGCCAGCAGCCCCATAGCGGGGGGGTTGGATGAGCAGTTCTTC
TRBV3-1/TRBV3-2	TRBJ2-7	-	TRBD1	CASSPGQGAREQYF	TGTGCCAGCAGCCCGGGACAGGGTGCGAGAGAGCAGTACTTC
TRBV19	TRBJ1-1	-	-	CASRLGQQNTEAFF	TGTGCCAGTAGACTCGGACAGCAGAACACTGAAGCTTTCTTT
TRBV19	TRBJ1-5	-	-	CASSMEQAGGNQPQHF	TGTGCCAGTAGTATGGAACAGGCGGGGGGCAATCAGCCCCAGCATTTT
TRBV19	TRBJ2-1	-	TRBD2	CASRGGPNEQFF	TGTGCCAGCCGCGGGGGGCCTAATGAGCAGTTCTTC
TRBV6-2/TRBV6-3	TRBJ1-6	once	-	CASSKTGTYNSPLHF	TGTGCCAGCAGCAAAACAGGGACCTATAATTCACCCCTCCACTTT
TRBV10-3	TRBJ2-7	-	TRBD1	CAISRDREAYEQYF	TGTGCCATCAGTAGGGACAGAGAAGCCTACGAGCAGTACTTC
TRBV29-1	TRBJ1-2	-	TRBD1	CSVLGQGFTEGYTF	TGCAGCGTTCTAGGACAGGGGTTTACGGAGGGCTACACCTTC
TRBV30	TRBJ1-1	-	-	CAWSVQVDTEAFF	TGTGCCTGGAGTGTACAGGTCGACACTGAAGCTTTCTTT
TRBV7-9	TRBJ1-1	-	TRBD1	CASEGGGTDLANTEAFF	TGTGCCAGCGAAGGGGGCGGAACGGATTTAGCGAACACTGAAGCTTTCTTT